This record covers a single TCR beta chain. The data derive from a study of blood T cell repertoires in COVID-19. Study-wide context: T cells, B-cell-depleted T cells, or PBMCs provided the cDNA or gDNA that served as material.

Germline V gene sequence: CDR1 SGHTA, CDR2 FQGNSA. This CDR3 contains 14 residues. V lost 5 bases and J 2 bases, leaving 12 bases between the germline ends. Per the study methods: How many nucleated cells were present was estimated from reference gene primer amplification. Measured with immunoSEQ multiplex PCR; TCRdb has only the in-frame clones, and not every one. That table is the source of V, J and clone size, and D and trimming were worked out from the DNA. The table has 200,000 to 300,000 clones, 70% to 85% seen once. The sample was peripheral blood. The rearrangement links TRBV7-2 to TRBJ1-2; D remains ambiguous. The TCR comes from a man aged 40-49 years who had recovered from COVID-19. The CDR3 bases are TGTGCCAGCAGCCCGCGGGCACCCAACTATGGCTACACCTTC. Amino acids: CASSPRAPNYGYTF.